Sequencing of this T cell receptor beta chain was carried out in a study of T cell responses to AZD1222 COVID-19 vaccine. Points from the study as a whole: A mostly white British donor set with more females was recruited, and clonal diversity was possibly underestimated.

Clones were read by immunoSEQ multiplex PCR, and TCRdb kept only the in-frame ones, dropping some. The table has 95,000 to 150,000 clones, around 94% seen once; the top ten hold about 1.5%. Notes on this clone: Its cognate antigen is unknown.

CDR3 size: 13 residues. In germline, CDR1 is DFQATT, CDR2 SNEGSKA (reference sequence). Deletions cut 3 bases from V and 5 bases from J, with 13 bases between. The origin of this receptor is an adult in good health. The specimen comprised peripheral blood, sampled on day 0 of AZD1222 vaccination. The chain uses TRBV20-1 and TRBJ1-2; no clear D gene. CDR3 residues: CSASVSVTYGYTF. Here the CDR3 DNA reads TGCAGTGCTAGTGTATCAGTCACATATGGCTACACCTTC.